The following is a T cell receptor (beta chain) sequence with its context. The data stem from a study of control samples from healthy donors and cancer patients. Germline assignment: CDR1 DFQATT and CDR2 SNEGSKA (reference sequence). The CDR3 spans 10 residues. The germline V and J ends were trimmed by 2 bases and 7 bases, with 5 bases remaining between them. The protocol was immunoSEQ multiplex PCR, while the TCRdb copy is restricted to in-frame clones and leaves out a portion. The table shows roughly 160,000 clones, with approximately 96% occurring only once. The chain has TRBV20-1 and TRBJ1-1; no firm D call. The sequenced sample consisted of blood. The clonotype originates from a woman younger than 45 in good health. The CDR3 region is CSARQVEAFF. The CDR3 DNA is TGCAGTGCTAGACAGGTTGAAGCTTTCTTT.